This T cell receptor beta chain derives from a study of blood T cell repertoires in COVID-19. Looking at the study overall: COVID-19 samples from acute and convalescent phases originated in the United States, Italy and Spain. Sample material is recorded as cDNA or gDNA derived from T cells, B-cell-depleted T cells, or PBMCs.

Germline V lookup: CDR1 SSHAT, CDR2 FNYEAQ (reference sequence). This CDR3 comprises 16 residues. TCRdb's table, derived via immunoSEQ multiplex PCR, lists solely in-frame clones and lacks some. The profile covers 75,000 to 95,000 clones, with roughly 70% appearing a single time and around 3.9% taken by the ten largest. A note on this clone: One end of the junction fails to match germline, which may point to a read error.

Sequenced: peripheral blood. This clonotype originated in a man between 65 and 85 years old with COVID-19, enrolled during active disease. V and J are TRBV7-7 and TRBJ1-4; D gene ambiguous. CDR3 DNA sequence: TGTGCTAGCAGCTTAGGCGTGCAACCGTTCAATGAAAAACTGTTTTTT. This codes for CASSLGVQPFNEKLFF.